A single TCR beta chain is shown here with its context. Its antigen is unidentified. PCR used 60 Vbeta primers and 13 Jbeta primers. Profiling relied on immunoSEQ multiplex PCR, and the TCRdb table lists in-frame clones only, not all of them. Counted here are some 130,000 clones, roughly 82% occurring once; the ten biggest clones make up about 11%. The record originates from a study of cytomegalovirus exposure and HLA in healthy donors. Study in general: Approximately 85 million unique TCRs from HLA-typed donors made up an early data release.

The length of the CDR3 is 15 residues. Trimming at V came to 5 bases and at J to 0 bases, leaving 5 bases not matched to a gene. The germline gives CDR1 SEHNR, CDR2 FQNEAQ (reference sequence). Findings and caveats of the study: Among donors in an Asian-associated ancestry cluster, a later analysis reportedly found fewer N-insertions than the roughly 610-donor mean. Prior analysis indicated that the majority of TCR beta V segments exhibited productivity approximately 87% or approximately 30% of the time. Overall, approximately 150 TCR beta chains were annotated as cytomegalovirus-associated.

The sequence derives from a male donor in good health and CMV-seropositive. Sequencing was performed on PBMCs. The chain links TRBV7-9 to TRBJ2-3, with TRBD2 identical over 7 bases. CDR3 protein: CASSVGRTSTDTQYF. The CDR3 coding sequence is TGTGCCAGCAGCGTCGGGAGGACGAGCACAGATACGCAGTATTTT.